The entry that follows covers one T cell receptor (beta chain) sequence. TCRdb used MiXCR to reprocess the 5' RACE reads, holding one entry per CDR3 protein. In the table there are about 42,000 distinct CDR3 sequences, around 20% of which are singletons. Treg sorting used a CD4+CD25+CD127-/low gate. V lost 4 bases to trimming and J lost 8 bases, with 19 bases between them. The CDR3 sequence is 15 residues long. Germline assignment: CDR1 SGHRS and CDR2 YFSETQ. Sequencing input: Tregs sorted from blood. The sequence was collected from a female donor with breast cancer. This rearrangement joins TRBV5-1 to TRBJ2-1; D is possibly TRBD1 (6 bases). The chain's CDR3 is CASSPRQDSIDEQFF. CDR3 bases: TGCGCCAGCAGCCCGAGACAGGACTCTATTGATGAGCAGTTCTTC.